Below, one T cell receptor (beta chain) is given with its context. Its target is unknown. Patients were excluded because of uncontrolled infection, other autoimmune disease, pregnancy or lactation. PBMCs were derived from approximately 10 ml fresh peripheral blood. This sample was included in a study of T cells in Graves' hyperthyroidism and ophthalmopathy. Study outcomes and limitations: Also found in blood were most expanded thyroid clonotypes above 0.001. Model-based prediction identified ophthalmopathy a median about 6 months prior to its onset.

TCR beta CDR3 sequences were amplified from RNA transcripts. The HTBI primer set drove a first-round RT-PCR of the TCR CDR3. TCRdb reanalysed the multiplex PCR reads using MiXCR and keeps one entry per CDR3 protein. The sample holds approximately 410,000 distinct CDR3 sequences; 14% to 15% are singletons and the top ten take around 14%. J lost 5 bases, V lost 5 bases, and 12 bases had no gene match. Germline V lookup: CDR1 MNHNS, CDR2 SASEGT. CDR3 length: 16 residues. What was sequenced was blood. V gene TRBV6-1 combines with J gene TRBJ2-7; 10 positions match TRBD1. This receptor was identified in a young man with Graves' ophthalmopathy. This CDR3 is CASSPMLDRGVHEQYF. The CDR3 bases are TGTGCCAGCAGTCCAATGCTGGACAGGGGGGTCCACGAGCAGTACTTC.